A single sample gave rise to the 22 T cell receptor beta chains below, sequenced in a study of T cell repertoires in cytomegalovirus infection (dated by TCRdb to the late 2010s). Reads for this sample came from an Illumina HiSeq 1500. TCRdb applied fastp at Q25 and MiXCR to the public reads, then kept only in-frame beta chains. Rows with one shared CDR3 protein collapse into an entry with the most common genes and DNA. For this sample the table gives 80,000 to 130,000 distinct CDR3 sequences, of which 20% to 25% were detected only once. The ten largest clones represent roughly 43% of the sample. Sequenced: CD8+ T cells from PBMCs. The receptors were gathered from a human donor in good health (CMV status not recorded). Some clones in this sample may be carry-over from other donors' samples.

This clonotype was recorded a few times. CDR3 in amino acids: CSCPGDSSYEQYF. CDR3 in DNA: TGCAGTTGCCCCGGTGACAGCTCCTACGAGCAGTACTTC. The J gene is TRBJ2-7, the V gene TRBV20-1, with D tentatively TRBD1 (5 bases). Trimming cost V 8 bases and J 0 bases, with 14 bases left between them. The V gene's germline CDR1 is DFQATT and CDR2 SNEGSKA (reference sequence). The length of the CDR3 is 13 residues.

This clonotype has a handful of counts. The V and J genes are TRBV2 and TRBJ2-7; TRBD2 aligns across 9 bases. The CDR3 runs to 14 residues. The V and J ends lost 1 base and 6 bases, in that order; junction bases with no gene match: 4. Germline CDR1 is SNHLY and CDR2 is FYNNEI. The CDR3 region has the DNA TGTGCCAGCAGTGAAGGGGCTAGCGGGGTCGAGCAGTACTTC. It encodes CASSEGASGVEQYF.

In this sample, this clonotype turned up many times. V is TRBV12-3 or TRBV12-4 and J is TRBJ1-1; D gene unclear. Trimming took off 3 bases at V and 7 bases at J, with 9 bases between the two ends. The CDR3 has 12 amino acids. CDR3 coding DNA: TGTGCCAGCAGTTTCCCCCCCGTTGAAGCTTTCTTT. Its translation is CASSFPPVEAFF.

The chain has TRBV18 and TRBJ2-3; D remains ambiguous. The germline CDR1 and CDR2 sequences are KGHSH and LQKENI. CDR3 length: 13 amino acids. V was trimmed by 2 bases and J by 5 bases, leaving 8 bases between them. The CDR3 DNA reads as TGTGCCAGCTCACCAAGCTGGGTAGATACGCAGTATTTT. Amino acids: CASSPSWVDTQYF.

This clonotype showed up just a few times. This chain connects TRBV11-2 to TRBJ2-1, with 8 bases matching TRBD1. CDR1 and CDR2 (germline): SGHAT, FQNNGV. The V gene end was trimmed by 4 bases and the J gene end by 10 bases; junction bases not matched to a gene: 6. The CDR3 is 13 amino acids. The CDR3 protein is CASSYGQGWEQFF. As DNA, the CDR3 is TGTGCCAGCAGCTATGGACAGGGATGGGAGCAGTTCTTC. Full variable domain (rest looked up from reference TRBV11-2 and TRBJ2-1): EAGVAQSPRYKIIEKRQSVAFWCNPISGHATLYWYQQILGQGPKLLIQFQNNGVVDDSQLPKDRFSAERLKGVDSTLKIQPAKLEDSAVYLCASSYGQGWEQFFGPGTRLTVL.

In regard to this clonotype: Since a much larger clone is just one base distant, this may be a read error. The chain combines TRBV7-2 with TRBJ2-1; 9 bases match TRBD1. CDR3 length: 15 residues. The V gene's germline CDR1 is SGHTA and CDR2 FQGNSA. CDR3 coding DNA: TGTTCCAGCATCTCCGGGACAGGGACCTACAATGAGCAGTTCTTC. Protein product: CSSISGTGTYNEQFF. The full variable domain, in which reference TRBV7-2 and TRBJ2-1 provide the parts outside the CDR3, is GAGVSQSPSNKVTEKGKDVELRCDPISGHTALYWYRQSLGQGLEFLIYFQGNSAPDKSGLPSDRFSAERTGGSVSTLTIQRTQQEDSAVYLCSSISGTGTYNEQFFGPGTRLTVL.

The genes are TRBV5-6 and TRBJ2-3; 9 nucleotides line up with TRBD1. Germline-derived CDR1 and CDR2 are SGHDT and YYEEEE. Unmatched junction bases numbered 8, after V lost 2 bases and J lost 4 bases. The CDR3 covers 16 residues. The CDR3 region has the DNA TGTGCCAGCAGCTTACCTCCGGGACAGGGACCAGATACGCAGTATTTT. Encoded protein: CASSLPPGQGPDTQYF.

This clonotype was seen repeatedly, ten times or more. The rearrangement uses TRBV12-3 or TRBV12-4 and TRBJ2-3, with D tentatively TRBD2 (7 bases). The CDR3 sequence is 16 residues long. The ends were cut back, 6 bases at V and 2 bases at J, with 18 bases in the middle. The CDR3 sequence: CASSQQHGGPTDTQYF. As DNA, the CDR3 is TGTGCCAGCAGCCAACAACACGGGGGGCCCACAGATACGCAGTATTTT.

CDR3 coding DNA: TGTGCCAGCAGCCGCACGGGACAGCCGAGCTCCTACGAGCAGTACTTC. Protein sequence: CASSRTGQPSSYEQYF. The genes are TRBV7-9 and TRBJ2-7; 7 bases map to TRBD1. The germline CDR1 and CDR2 sequences are SEHNR and FQNEAQ (reference sequence). This CDR3 spans 16 amino acids. The ends lost 5 bases at V and 0 bases at J; junction bases unmatched: 10. The entire variable domain, with the rest obtained from reference TRBV7-9 and TRBJ2-7, is as follows: DTGVSQNPRHKITKRGQNVTFRCDPISEHNRLYWYRQTLGQGPEFLTYFQNEAQLEKSRLLSDRFSAERPKGSFSTLEIQRTEQGDSAMYLCASSRTGQPSSYEQYFGPGTRLTVT.

This clonotype occurred many times. The chain employs TRBV20-1 and TRBJ2-3; 11 bases match TRBD2. The CDR3 sequence is 16 residues long. In germline, CDR1 is DFQATT, CDR2 SNEGSKA (reference sequence). V was pared by 0 bases and J by 4 bases, with 6 bases of the junction left unmatched. CDR3 residues: CSARERLAGISDTQYF. CDR3 sequence (DNA): TGCAGTGCTAGAGAAAGACTAGCGGGGATTTCAGATACGCAGTATTTT.

V and J are TRBV11-2 and TRBJ2-5; D possibly corresponds to TRBD1 (5 bases). Germline CDR1 is SGHAT and CDR2 is FQNNGV. The CDR3 is 14 residues long. Trimming removed 1 base at V and 0 bases at J, with 6 bases between. CDR3 region: CASSLGQNQETQYF. CDR3 in DNA: TGTGCCAGCAGCTTAGGACAGAACCAAGAGACCCAGTACTTC.

This clonotype was recorded at least ten times. The J gene is TRBJ2-1, the V gene TRBV12-5, with D perhaps matching TRBD1 (5 bases). This CDR3 spans 11 amino acids. Trimming shortened V by 1 base and J by 13 bases, and 8 bases separated the two germline ends. Per germline, CDR1 LGHNT and CDR2 FRNRAP. The CDR3 DNA follows: TGTGCTAGTGGTTTGGGACAGTTCCAGTTCTTC. This codes for CASGLGQFQFF.

This clonotype has a count of ten or more. The chain has TRBV15 and TRBJ2-3, with D possibly called TRBD1 or TRBD2 (5 bases each). The V end was cut by 5 bases, the J end by 5 bases, with 11 bases between. The CDR3 runs to 13 residues. The germline V gene encodes CDR1 LNHNV and CDR2 YYDKDF (reference sequence). The CDR3 sequence: CATSGGLGDTQYF. The CDR3 region has the DNA TGTGCCACCAGCGGGGGTCTGGGAGATACGCAGTATTTT.

The chain links TRBV11-2 to TRBJ2-6; the D is unclear. Germline assignment: CDR1 SGHAT and CDR2 FQNNGV. The V end lost 8 bases, the J end lost 0 bases, and 8 bases lay between the germline ends. CDR3 length: 14 amino acids. The CDR3 loop is CASGFDSGANVLTF. The CDR3 DNA sequence: TGTGCCAGCGGATTTGACTCTGGGGCCAACGTCCTGACTTTC.

The genes are TRBV6-6 and TRBJ2-5, with TRBD1 as a possible D gene (6 bases). Germline values: CDR1 MNHNY, CDR2 SVGAGI (reference sequence). The CDR3 has 12 amino acids. The germline V and J ends were trimmed by 7 bases and 5 bases, with 11 bases remaining between them. CDR3 in DNA: TGTGCCAGCATCGACAGGTCGGAGACCCAGTACTTC. Translated: CASIDRSETQYF.

This clonotype was observed a handful of times. This sequence joins TRBV6-1 and TRBJ2-1; D remains unclear. The germline V gene encodes CDR1 MNHNS and CDR2 SASEGT. This CDR3 comprises 14 residues. With 5 bases removed from V and 0 bases from J, the gap between germline ends came to 8 bases. CDR3 nucleotide sequence: TGTGCCAGCAGTTCCGAAGGCTCCTACAATGAGCAGTTCTTC. Translating gives CASSSEGSYNEQFF.

Comments on this clonotype: This may be a read error: a much more frequent sequence differs by one nucleotide. The chain combines TRBV23-1 with TRBJ2-7, with unresolved D. TRBV23-1 counts as an open reading frame of uncertain function. The CDR3 has 16 residues. CDR3 residues: CASSQFSSITPYELYF. Written as DNA, the CDR3 is TGCGCCAGCAGTCAATTCTCGTCGATTACCCCCTACGAGCTGTACTTC.

This clonotype was seen more than once but under ten times. This chain uses TRBV28 with TRBJ2-5; 12 bases map to TRBD2. Germline V gene lookup returns CDR1 MDHEN and CDR2 SYDVKM. The CDR3 loop spans 15 amino acids. J gave up 4 bases and V 7 bases, and 7 bases lay outside the gene matches. Written as DNA, the CDR3 is TGTGCCAGCACTCAGGTGGGACTAGCGGGAGAGACCCAGTACTTC. Translating it yields CASTQVGLAGETQYF.

This clonotype was picked up many times. The chain couples TRBV7-2 to TRBJ1-1, with D unclear. Germline values: CDR1 SGHTA, CDR2 FQGNSA. V was clipped by 7 bases and J by 4 bases, with 7 bases between them. CDR3 length: 11 amino acids. CDR3 DNA: TGTGCCAGCACCTTTGGCACTGAAGCTTTCTTT. Amino acids: CASTFGTEAFF.

The chain employs TRBV28 and TRBJ1-5; D is uncertain. Trimming took off 2 bases at V and 0 bases at J, with 8 bases between the two ends. The CDR3 is 15 residues long. Germline V gives CDR1 MDHEN, CDR2 SYDVKM. CDR3 bases: TGTGCCAGCAGTTTACCGGCAGATAGCAATCAGCCCCAGCATTTT. It yields the protein CASSLPADSNQPQHF.

The V gene is TRBV7-9, the J gene TRBJ2-1, with D unresolved. Between the trimmed V and J ends, which lost 5 bases and 1 base, there was a span of 12 bases. Germline V gene sequence: CDR1 SEHNR, CDR2 FQNEAQ (reference sequence). This CDR3 is 15 amino acids long. The CDR3 region has the DNA TGTGCCAGCAGCAACCCGATGAGTTCCTACAATGAGCAGTTCTTC. As protein: CASSNPMSSYNEQFF.

Only a few counts were recorded for this clonotype. This chain connects TRBV11-2 to TRBJ2-7; TRBD2 agrees at 7 bases. The CDR3 is 15 residues long. After removal of 1 base from V and 2 bases from J, the junction contained 5 bases not matched to a gene. The germline CDR1 and CDR2 sequences are SGHAT and FQNNGV. CDR3 region: CASSLGGGGAYEQYF. CDR3 sequence (DNA): TGTGCCAGCAGCTTAGGTGGGGGAGGGGCCTACGAGCAGTACTTC.